This entry lists 28 T cell receptor beta chains sequenced from one sample in a study of T cell changes during pregnancy in multiple sclerosis. Assay: immunoSEQ multiplex PCR; the TCRdb copy retains only in-frame clones and omits some. There are 75,000 to 80,000 clones in the sample; about nine tenths occur only once, and under 2.5% lies in the top ten. The specimen comprised peripheral blood, sampled before pregnancy. All receptors come from a female donor with multiple sclerosis, enrolled in a pregnancy study.

This rearrangement joins TRBV19 to TRBJ1-2, with 8 bases aligning to TRBD1. V shed 5 bases, J shed 5 bases, and the junction held 4 bases outside the gene matches. The CDR3 has 13 amino acids. Per the germline V gene, CDR1 is LNHDA and CDR2 is SQIVND (reference sequence). CDR3: CASSFQGAYGYTF. As DNA, the CDR3 is TGTGCCAGTAGTTTTCAGGGGGCTTATGGCTACACCTTC. The full variable domain, with the rest looked up from reference TRBV19 and TRBJ1-2, is DGGITQSPKYLFRKEGQNVTLSCEQNLNHDAMYWYRQDPGQGLRLIYYSQIVNDFQKGDIAEGYSVSREKKESFPLTVTSAQKNPTAFYLCASSFQGAYGYTFGSGTRLTVV.

The rearrangement links TRBV6-5 to TRBJ2-1; no clear D gene. This CDR3 region has 12 residues. V was pared by 7 bases and J by 4 bases, with 8 bases between. The germline V gene has CDR1 MNHEY and CDR2 SVGAGI. In DNA, the CDR3 is TGTGCCAGCACTACCACTTACAATGAGCAGTTCTTC. This encodes CASTTTYNEQFF.

The genes are TRBV6-6 and TRBJ2-1; weak D call: TRBD1 (7 bases). The germline gives CDR1 MNHNY, CDR2 SVGAGI (reference sequence). The CDR3 spans 16 residues. Between the trimmed V and J ends, which lost 8 bases and 7 bases, there was a span of 24 bases. Written as DNA, the CDR3 is TGTGCCAGCTACACCCTCAGGGGGGTTTATACAAATGAGCAGTTCTTC. It encodes CASYTLRGVYTNEQFF.

This clone was detected only a few times. This chain links TRBV6-1 with TRBJ1-5; no reliable D call. V was clipped by 5 bases and J by 9 bases, with 17 bases between them. Germline-derived CDR1 and CDR2 are MNHNS and SASEGT. CDR3 size: 14 residues. The CDR3, as DNA: TGTGCCAGCAGTCCAGGAACGGAGGTTTTGCCCCAGCATTTT. Amino acids: CASSPGTEVLPQHF.

The chain is built from TRBV5-1 and TRBJ1-2; 7 nucleotides match TRBD1. This CDR3 has 14 amino acids. V shed 3 bases, J shed 3 bases, and the junction held 5 bases outside the gene matches. Germline lookup yields CDR1 SGHRS and CDR2 YFSETQ. The CDR3 loop is CASSWGDSDYGYTF. CDR3 DNA sequence: TGCGCCAGCAGCTGGGGGGACAGCGACTATGGCTACACCTTC.

This chain uses TRBV25-1 with TRBJ1-1; 9 positions match TRBD1. Per germline, CDR1 MGHDK and CDR2 SYGVNS. There are 12 residues in the CDR3. Unmatched junction bases numbered 4, after V lost 6 bases and J lost 8 bases. The CDR3 protein is CASRTGGKEAFF. The DNA of the CDR3 is TGTGCCAGCAGGACAGGGGGAAAAGAAGCTTTCTTT.

In this sample, this clone turned up once. The chain recombines TRBV7-9 with TRBJ2-2; 11 bases map to TRBD2. V trimming: 10 bases; J trimming: 0 bases; junction bases outside the gene matches: 10. Germline assignment: CDR1 SEHNR and CDR2 FQNEAQ (reference sequence). The CDR3 length is 17 residues. CDR3 residues: CATPFLAGGANTGELFF. CDR3 coding DNA: TGTGCCACCCCATTCCTAGCGGGGGGTGCGAACACCGGGGAGCTGTTTTTT.

The chain has TRBV19 and TRBJ1-1, with D tentatively TRBD1 (5 bases). V lost 7 bases to trimming and J lost 7 bases, with 13 bases between them. This CDR3 comprises 12 residues. From germline, CDR1 is LNHDA and CDR2 SQIVND (reference sequence). The CDR3 region has the DNA TGTGCCAGTAATCTAGGAGGGGTTGAAGCTTTCTTT. Protein: CASNLGGVEAFF.

This chain links TRBV27 with TRBJ1-4, with a possible D match to TRBD1 (6 bases). The V end lost 4 bases, the J end lost 4 bases, and 25 bases lay between the germline ends. Germline V lookup: CDR1 MNHEY, CDR2 SMNVEV (reference sequence). CDR3 length: 19 residues. CDR3 nucleotides: TGTGCCAGCAGTTCCTCGTACTGGGGGACAACTGACGATAATGAAAAACTGTTTTTT. It encodes CASSSSYWGTTDDNEKLFF.

This chain links TRBV7-3 with TRBJ2-1, with TRBD2 matching over 8 bases. Trimming took 0 bases from V and 9 from J; bases not matched to a gene: 4. The germline CDR1 and CDR2 sequences are SGHTA and FQGTGA. The CDR3 runs 14 residues. The CDR3 DNA reads TGTGCCAGCAGCTTAACCGGGGGGGATCGTGAGCAGTTCTTC. Translation: CASSLTGGDREQFF.

The J gene is TRBJ1-2, the V gene TRBV5-1; 9 bases match TRBD1. CDR1 is SGHRS, CDR2 YFSETQ, per germline. The CDR3 loop spans 15 amino acids. V gave up 2 bases and J gave up 8 bases; unmatched junction bases: 10. The CDR3 loop reads CASSLPGQGEGGYTF. In DNA form, the CDR3 reads TGCGCCAGCAGCTTACCGGGACAGGGTGAAGGAGGCTACACCTTC.

This rearrangement joins TRBV2 to TRBJ2-5; D gene unclear. This CDR3 has 14 residues. The V end lost 7 bases, the J end lost 0 bases, and 12 bases lay between the germline ends. Germline values: CDR1 SNHLY, CDR2 FYNNEI. This chain's CDR3 is CASTVSGYQETQYF. The CDR3, as DNA: TGTGCCAGCACAGTCTCCGGGTACCAAGAGACCCAGTACTTC. The whole variable domain, filled in from reference TRBV2 and TRBJ2-5, reads EPEVTQTPSHQVTQMGQEVILRCVPISNHLYFYWYRQILGQKVEFLVSFYNNEISEKSEIFDDQFSVERPDGSNFTLKIRSTKLEDSAMYFCASTVSGYQETQYFGPGTRLLVL.

V gene TRBV25-1 combines with J gene TRBJ1-3, with D perhaps matching TRBD1 (5 bases). CDR3 length equals 14 residues. Germline lookup yields CDR1 MGHDK and CDR2 SYGVNS. V was shortened by 6 bases and J by 0 bases, with 9 bases between the two germline ends. CDR3 loop: CASRDSYSGNTIYF. In DNA, the CDR3 is TGTGCCAGCAGAGACAGTTACTCTGGAAACACCATATATTTT.

This clone has a handful of counts. This chain uses TRBV10-3 with TRBJ1-2, with 11 positions matching TRBD1. This CDR3 contains 16 residues. Unmatched junction bases numbered 4, after V lost 2 bases and J lost 2 bases. In germline, CDR1 is ENHRY, CDR2 SYGVKD. CDR3 sequence reads: CAISEGQGAGNYGYTF. The CDR3 nucleotides are TGTGCCATCAGTGAGGGACAGGGGGCTGGAAACTATGGCTACACCTTC.

The chain recombines TRBV7-2 with TRBJ2-7; D is uncertain. Germline values: CDR1 SGHTA, CDR2 FQGNSA. The CDR3 runs to 13 residues. Trimming took 3 bases from V and 0 from J, leaving 6 bases between them. Here the CDR3 reads CASSLRYSYEQYF. CDR3 DNA: TGTGCCAGCAGCTTGCGTTACTCCTACGAGCAGTACTTC.

The V call is TRBV5-6, the J call TRBJ2-2; the match to TRBD2 covers 10 bases. V was clipped by 6 bases and J by 4 bases; unmatched bases: 6. The germline V gene encodes CDR1 SGHDT and CDR2 YYEEEE. The CDR3 has 15 amino acids. CDR3 sequence (DNA): TGTGCCAGCATCAGGGGACTAGCGCCCACCGGGGAGCTGTTTTTT. Translation gives CASIRGLAPTGELFF. Supplemented by reference TRBV5-6 and TRBJ2-2, the full variable domain reads DAGVTQSPTHLIKTRGQQVTLRCSPKSGHDTVSWYQQALGQGPQFIFQYYEEEERQRGNFPDRFSGHQFPNYSSELNVNALLLGDSALYLCASIRGLAPTGELFFGEGSRLTVL.

This clone was seen once. The CDR3 sequence: CAWSRTAVDGYTF. In DNA form, the CDR3 reads TGTGCCTGGAGCAGGACTGCAGTAGATGGCTACACCTTC. The J gene is TRBJ1-2, the V gene TRBV30; no reliable D call. The length of the CDR3 is 13 residues. The germline gives CDR1 GTSNPN, CDR2 SVGIG (reference sequence). Trimming shortened V by 3 bases and J by 6 bases, and 14 bases separated the two germline ends.

The chain links TRBV5-1 to TRBJ2-3; TRBD1 is a possible D gene (6 bases). The CDR3 totals 15 residues. V was pared by 2 bases and J by 1 base, with 11 bases between. Germline CDR1 SGHRS, CDR2 YFSETQ. The CDR3 sequence: CASSFGSGGTDTQYF. Here the CDR3 DNA reads TGCGCCAGCAGCTTTGGGTCAGGGGGCACAGATACGCAGTATTTT.

This chain connects TRBV5-1 to TRBJ2-7, with TRBD1 matching over 8 bases. J lost 2 bases, V lost 4 bases, and 5 bases had no gene match. CDR3 length equals 14 residues. Germline CDR1 is SGHRS and CDR2 is YFSETQ. The CDR3 region has the DNA TGCGCCAGCAGCCAACCGGGACAGGCCTACGAGCAGTACTTC. This translates into CASSQPGQAYEQYF.

This chain links TRBV2 with TRBJ2-3; D gene unclear. From germline, CDR1 is SNHLY and CDR2 FYNNEI. This CDR3 is built from 12 residues. V lost 6 bases to trimming and J lost 4 bases, with 8 bases between them. The chain's CDR3 is CASRFTADTQYF. The CDR3 DNA follows: TGTGCCAGCAGGTTCACTGCAGATACGCAGTATTTT.

The chain is built from TRBV5-4 and TRBJ2-2; 7 positions agree with TRBD1. V shed 4 bases, J shed 2 bases, and the junction held 11 bases outside the gene matches. The CDR3 spans 17 residues. Germline V lookup: CDR1 SGHNT, CDR2 YYREEE (reference sequence). The CDR3 sequence is CASSASGTAANTGELFF. In nucleotides, the CDR3 is TGTGCCAGCAGCGCCTCTGGGACAGCAGCTAACACCGGGGAGCTGTTTTTT.

J is TRBJ2-7 and V is TRBV18; 9 bases fit TRBD2. The junction had 7 bases not matched to a gene; V was cut back by 5 bases and J by 2 bases. This CDR3 comprises 15 residues. CDR1 KGHSH and CDR2 LQKENI come from the germline V gene. The CDR3 DNA is TGTGCCAGCTCAGTTGTCGCGGGGGGGCCCTACGAGCAGTACTTC. It specifies CASSVVAGGPYEQYF.

The rearrangement uses TRBV7-2 and TRBJ2-2; maybe TRBD2 (6 bases). This CDR3 spans 17 amino acids. Germline CDR1 is SGHTA and CDR2 is FQGNSA. The V gene lost 3 bases and the J gene lost 4 bases, with 18 bases spanning the gap. CDR3 in amino acids: CASSFPRGGTSTGELFF. The CDR3 nucleotides are TGTGCCAGCAGCTTCCCTCGGGGAGGTACTTCCACCGGGGAGCTGTTTTTT.

The rearrangement links TRBV21-1 to TRBJ2-3; the D call in the table, TRBD2, was not verified against the DNA. TRBV21-1 is an annotated pseudogene. This CDR3 contains 12 residues. This CDR3 reads CASSPAHGTQYF. CDR3 sequence (DNA): TGTGCCAGCAGCCCCGCCCACGGTACGCAGTATTTT.

This rearrangement joins TRBV7-5 to TRBJ2-7; the D call in the table, TRBD2, was not verified against the DNA. TRBV7-5 is deemed a pseudogene. There are 11 residues in the CDR3. CDR3 amino acids: CARSGGDEQYF. As DNA, the CDR3 is TGTGCCAGAAGCGGCGGAGACGAGCAGTACTTC.

The table lists this clone with a count of one. The chain joins TRBV4-3 to TRBJ2-7; D is possibly TRBD2 (6 bases). CDR3 length: 15 amino acids. The V gene's germline CDR1 is LGHNA and CDR2 YSLEER. V was clipped by 1 base and J by 3 bases, with 13 bases between them. DNA for the CDR3: TGCGCCAGCAGCCAAGGACTAGGTACTCGCTACGAGCAGTACTTC. As protein: CASSQGLGTRYEQYF.

The chain combines TRBV29-1 with TRBJ1-1, with a possible D match to TRBD1 (6 bases). The CDR3 runs 14 residues. Per germline, CDR1 SQVTM and CDR2 ANQGSEA. V dropped 1 base and J dropped 5 bases, with 14 bases sitting between them. CDR3 residues: CSVEGGLGKTEAFF. CDR3 nucleotides: TGCAGCGTTGAAGGGGGGCTCGGCAAAACTGAAGCTTTCTTT.

The chain recombines TRBV11-2 with TRBJ1-1; the D gene is possibly TRBD1 (5 bases). Germline V gene lookup returns CDR1 SGHAT and CDR2 FQNNGV. The CDR3 spans 14 residues. V lost 4 bases and J 5 bases, leaving 14 bases between the germline ends. CDR3 sequence: CASSSLGGMTEAFF. The CDR3 bases are TGTGCCAGCAGCTCCCTGGGGGGGATGACTGAAGCTTTCTTT.